This passage covers 19 T cell receptor beta chains from one sample sequenced in a study of regulatory T cells in long-lasting Graves disease. Construction of TCR beta libraries relied on iRepertoire HTBI primers and on Arm-PCR targeting CDR3 regions. TCRdb itself ran the multiplex PCR reads through MiXCR, one entry per CDR3 protein. The sample contains approximately 400,000 distinct CDR3 sequences, about 15% of which appear only once. Time point in this sample: newly diagnosed GD, antithyroid drugs for less than 3 months. RNA extracted from PBMCs served as the sequencing template. The sample was also reused in another study, on T cells in Graves' hyperthyroidism and ophthalmopathy.

The sequenced sample was peripheral blood mononuclear cells (PBMCs), obtained at new diagnosis, from a patient treated with antithyroid drugs. These receptors came from a young woman with Graves disease.

In its sample, this clonotype was seen many times. The chain uses TRBV28 and TRBJ2-7; 9 nucleotides align to TRBD2. The CDR3 is 18 residues long. CDR1 is MDHEN, CDR2 SYDVKM, per germline. The V and J ends lost 8 bases and 1 base, in that order; junction bases with no gene match: 18. The CDR3 spells CASPPGGVAGAKSYEQYF. CDR3 bases: TGTGCCAGCCCCCCCGGGGGAGTAGCGGGAGCTAAATCCTACGAGCAGTACTTC.

The V call is TRBV10-1, the J call TRBJ2-1; no definite D call. There are 13 residues in the CDR3. CDR1 WNHNN and CDR2 SYGVQD come from the germline V gene (reference sequence). Trimming stripped 2 bases from V and 0 bases from J, with 2 bases between. This CDR3 is CASSESSYNEQFF. The CDR3 nucleotides are TGCGCCAGCAGTGAGAGCTCCTACAATGAGCAGTTCTTC.

In its sample, this clonotype was seen many times. As DNA, the CDR3 is TGTGCCAGCAGCACTAGACTAGCGGGAGGGATCCACAATGAGCAGTTCTTC. This translates into CASSTRLAGGIHNEQFF. V gene TRBV5-5 combines with J gene TRBJ2-1; 14 bases line up with TRBD2. Trimming cost V 4 bases and J 5 bases; bases outside gene matches: 8. In germline, CDR1 is SGHKS, CDR2 YYEKEE (reference sequence). The CDR3 consists of 17 residues. Full variable domain (missing parts from reference TRBV5-5 and TRBJ2-1): DAGVTQSPTHLIKTRGQQVTLRCSPISGHKSVSWYQQVLGQGPQFIFQYYEKEERGRGNFPDRFSARQFPNYSSELNVNALLLGDSALYLCASSTRLAGGIHNEQFFGPGTRLTVL.

This clonotype has a handful of counts. The chain couples TRBV19 to TRBJ2-2; TRBD2 might be the D (6 bases). This CDR3 region has 14 residues. Germline assignment: CDR1 LNHDA and CDR2 SQIVND (reference sequence). Trimming cost V 7 bases and J 5 bases, with 14 bases left between them. DNA for the CDR3: TGTGCCAGTAAGCCGGAGGGAGCAACCGGGGAGCTGTTTTTT. Translation gives CASKPEGATGELFF.

This clonotype was seen a few times. CDR3 in amino acids: CASSFGGGYNEQFF. Written as DNA, the CDR3 is TGCGCCAGCAGCTTTGGGGGCGGCTACAATGAGCAGTTCTTC. J is TRBJ2-1 and V is TRBV5-1, with D perhaps TRBD1 (6 bases). With 2 bases removed from V and 3 bases from J, the gap between germline ends came to 9 bases. Per germline, CDR1 SGHRS and CDR2 YFSETQ. This CDR3 comprises 14 residues.

This clonotype was found a few times. The chain uses TRBV19 and TRBJ1-4, with D possibly being TRBD1 (6 bases). CDR3 length: 14 amino acids. Trimming removed 5 bases from V and 5 bases from J, with 12 bases in between. CDR1 is LNHDA, CDR2 SQIVND, per germline (reference sequence). In nucleotides, the CDR3 is TGTGCCAGTAGTGTATCCGGGACAAATGAAAAACTGTTTTTT. Translating gives CASSVSGTNEKLFF.

The sample holds many counts of this clonotype. The chain couples TRBV12-3 or TRBV12-4 to TRBJ2-7; the D gene is possibly TRBD2 (5 bases). The CDR3 totals 14 residues. Trimming cost V 0 bases and J 9 bases, with 15 bases left between them. The CDR3, as DNA: TGTGCCAGCAGTTTAGCGTATGAGACGGGGAGGCAGTACTTC. Its translation: CASSLAYETGRQYF.

This clonotype was seen repeatedly, ten times or more. The chain links TRBV6-5 to TRBJ2-5, with D perhaps matching TRBD1 or TRBD2 (5 bases each). This CDR3 has 15 residues. V lost 0 bases and J 5 bases, leaving 13 bases between the germline ends. Germline loops: CDR1 MNHEY, CDR2 SVGAGI. Here the CDR3 DNA reads TGTGCCAGCAGTTACTCGAGGGGTTTTGGGGAGACCCAGTACTTC. Its protein product is CASSYSRGFGETQYF.

Notes on this clonotype: A much larger clone lies one base from this, so it may be a read error. The CDR3 bases are TGTGCCAGCAAGGAAGCACAATGGGAGACCCGGTACTTC. The encoded protein is CASKEAQWETRYF. The chain combines TRBV6-2 or TRBV6-3 with TRBJ2-5; maybe TRBD2 (5 bases). The CDR3 loop spans 13 amino acids. Germline CDR1 and CDR2: MNHEY and SVGEGT.

DNA for the CDR3: TGCAGTGCTAACGATGAGCAGTTCTTC. Its protein product is CSANDEQFF. The chain has TRBV20-1 and TRBJ2-1, with D uncertain. Per germline, CDR1 DFQATT and CDR2 SNEGSKA (reference sequence). Trimming took off 4 bases at V and 8 bases at J, with 3 bases between the two ends. The CDR3 contains 9 residues.

In its sample, this clonotype was seen many times. The chain employs TRBV6-1 and TRBJ2-7; the D gene is possibly TRBD2 (5 bases). Trimming shortened V by 3 bases and J by 6 bases, and 18 bases separated the two germline ends. The CDR3 has 15 residues. Germline lookup yields CDR1 MNHNS and CDR2 SASEGT. The CDR3 here is CASSELAVGEPEQYF. In nucleotides, the CDR3 is TGTGCCAGCAGTGAGTTGGCCGTTGGGGAGCCCGAGCAGTACTTC.

This clonotype was picked up many times. This chain uses TRBV6-5 with TRBJ1-2, with TRBD1 matching 8 bases. Germline V gives CDR1 MNHEY, CDR2 SVGAGI. There are 17 residues in the CDR3. Trimming cost V 2 bases and J 4 bases; bases outside gene matches: 12. This CDR3 is CASSYGQGAAMGYGYTF. CDR3 bases: TGTGCCAGCAGTTACGGGCAGGGGGCTGCGATGGGCTATGGCTACACCTTC.

A few counts support this clonotype. The V gene is TRBV12-3 or TRBV12-4, the J gene TRBJ1-2; D not resolved. CDR3 length equals 13 residues. The ends were cut back, 3 bases at V and 2 bases at J, with 7 bases in the middle. The CDR3 region has the DNA TGTGCCAGCAGTTTCCAAGGAAACTATGGCTACACCTTC. Translated, it gives CASSFQGNYGYTF.

Regarding this clonotype: With a much larger clone just one base away, this may be a read error. J is TRBJ2-7 and V is TRBV28, with 9 bases lining up with TRBD2. Germline V gene sequence: CDR1 MDHEN, CDR2 SYDVKM. The CDR3 has 14 residues. J lost 7 bases, V lost 8 bases, and 12 bases had no gene match. Here the CDR3 DNA reads TGTGCCAGCTGGGGGCTAGCGGGAAACAATGAGCAGTACTTC. The encoded protein is CASWGLAGNNEQYF.

The chain is built from TRBV4-1 and TRBJ2-5, with D uncertain. The CDR3 spans 15 residues. The germline V gene has CDR1 MGHRA and CDR2 YSYEKL. V dropped 3 bases and J dropped 1 base, with 12 bases sitting between them. The CDR3, as DNA: TGCGCCAGCAGCCATTCCCACGGCGGCCAAGAGACCCAGTACTTC. It is translated as CASSHSHGGQETQYF.

In its sample, this clonotype was seen many times. The chain joins TRBV20-1 to TRBJ1-5; D might be TRBD1 (5 bases). V lost 0 bases to trimming and J lost 2 bases, with 17 bases between them. Germline CDR1 is DFQATT and CDR2 is SNEGSKA (reference sequence). The CDR3 loop spans 17 amino acids. The chain's CDR3 is CSARDPGELGGNQPQHF. Here the CDR3 DNA reads TGCAGTGCTAGAGATCCCGGGGAACTGGGGGGCAATCAGCCCCAGCATTTT.

This clonotype was found many times. The J gene is TRBJ2-7, the V gene TRBV28; D remains ambiguous. The CDR3 is 15 residues long. Germline V gene data show CDR1 as MDHEN and CDR2 as SYDVKM. The V end lost 6 bases, the J end lost 1 base, and 16 bases lay between the germline ends. The chain's CDR3 is CASSLQRFGSYEQYF. DNA of the CDR3: TGTGCCAGCAGCCTACAGAGATTTGGGTCCTACGAGCAGTACTTC.

Many counts were recorded for this clonotype. The CDR3 DNA reads as TGCAGCGTCGGTCGGGGGGCGCGGGGGACTGAAGCTTTCTTT. Its translation is CSVGRGARGTEAFF. The chain joins TRBV29-1 to TRBJ1-1, with D possibly being TRBD1 (6 bases). Trimming removed 6 bases at V and 5 bases at J, with 19 bases between. The CDR3 loop spans 14 amino acids. The V gene's germline CDR1 is SQVTM and CDR2 ANQGSEA.

The chain has TRBV7-9 and TRBJ2-7; 7 positions match TRBD1. The CDR3 is 16 amino acids. V gave up 5 bases and J gave up 5 bases; unmatched junction bases: 15. CDR1 and CDR2 from the germline V gene are SEHNR and FQNEAQ (reference sequence). The CDR3 nucleotides read TGTGCCAGCAGCACAGACAGGGTCCCCCTCGGCGACGAGCAGTACTTC. Translation: CASSTDRVPLGDEQYF.